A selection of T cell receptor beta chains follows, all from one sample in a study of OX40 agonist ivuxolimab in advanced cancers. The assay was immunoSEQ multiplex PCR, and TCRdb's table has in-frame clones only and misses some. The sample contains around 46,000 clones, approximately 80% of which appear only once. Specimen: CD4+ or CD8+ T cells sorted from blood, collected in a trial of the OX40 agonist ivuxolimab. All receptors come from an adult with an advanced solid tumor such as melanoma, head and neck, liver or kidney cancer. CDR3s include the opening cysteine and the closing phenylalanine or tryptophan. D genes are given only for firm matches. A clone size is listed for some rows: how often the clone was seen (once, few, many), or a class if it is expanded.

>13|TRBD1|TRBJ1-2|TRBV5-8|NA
CASSLWTGGKGTF
TGTGCCAGCAGCTTGTGGACAGGGGGCAAGGGGACCTTC
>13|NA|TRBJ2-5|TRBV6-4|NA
CASSQDSEGTQYF
TGTGCCAGCAGCCAGGACAGCGAAGGGACCCAGTACTTC
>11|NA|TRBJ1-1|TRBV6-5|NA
CATRLGSEAFF
TGTGCCACCAGGTTGGGTAGCGAAGCTTTCTTT
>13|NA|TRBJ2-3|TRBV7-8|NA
CASIRLETDTQYF
TGTGCCAGCATCCGACTAGAAACAGATACGCAGTATTTT
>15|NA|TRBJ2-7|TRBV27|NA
CASSLKVGALYEQYF
TGTGCCAGCAGTTTAAAGGTTGGGGCCCTCTACGAGCAGTACTTC
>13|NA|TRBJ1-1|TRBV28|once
CASSLYVAPEAFF
TGTGCCAGCAGTTTATATGTGGCACCTGAAGCTTTCTTT
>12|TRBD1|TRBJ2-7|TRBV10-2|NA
CASSEAGGEQYF
TGCGCCAGCAGTGAGGCAGGGGGTGAGCAGTACTTC
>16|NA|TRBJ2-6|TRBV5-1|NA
CASSLEQASGANVLTF
TGCGCCAGCAGCTTAGAACAGGCTTCTGGGGCCAACGTCCTGACTTTC
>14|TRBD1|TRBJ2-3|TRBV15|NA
CATSRVGDRVPQYF
TGTGCCACCAGCAGAGTAGGAGACAGGGTTCCGCAGTATTTT
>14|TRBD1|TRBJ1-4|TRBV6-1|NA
CATRQGAPNEKLFF
TGTGCCACCAGACAGGGGGCACCTAATGAAAAACTGTTTTTT
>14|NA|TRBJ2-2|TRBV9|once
CASSVGSETGELFF
TGTGCCAGCAGCGTAGGGTCGGAGACCGGGGAGCTGTTTTTT
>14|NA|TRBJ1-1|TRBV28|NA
CASSPGNRNTEAFF
TGTGCCAGCAGTCCGGGTAATAGGAACACTGAAGCTTTCTTT
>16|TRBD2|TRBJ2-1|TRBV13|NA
CASSSPIAGAKREQFF
TGTGCCAGCAGCTCGCCCATAGCGGGAGCAAAGCGTGAGCAGTTCTTC
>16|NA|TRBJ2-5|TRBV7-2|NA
CASSLARSGGTETQYF
TGTGCCAGCAGCTTAGCTCGAAGTGGAGGGACGGAGACCCAGTACTTC
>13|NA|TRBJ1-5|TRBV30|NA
CAWGMGANQPQHF
TGTGCCTGGGGAATGGGGGCGAATCAGCCCCAGCATTTT
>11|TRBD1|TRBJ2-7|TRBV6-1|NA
CASGQGYEQYF
TGTGCCAGTGGACAGGGCTACGAGCAGTACTTC
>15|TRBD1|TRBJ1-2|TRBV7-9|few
CASSLATGGLYGYTF
TGTGCCAGCAGCTTAGCGACAGGGGGCCTCTATGGCTACACCTTC
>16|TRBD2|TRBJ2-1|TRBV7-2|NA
CASSSRTSGSINEQFF
TGTGCCAGCAGCTCTCGGACTAGCGGGAGTATTAATGAGCAGTTCTTC
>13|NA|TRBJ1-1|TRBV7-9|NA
CASSSYSALEAFF
TGTGCCAGCAGTTCCTACAGCGCTCTTGAAGCTTTCTTT
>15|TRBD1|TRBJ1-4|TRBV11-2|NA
CASSSYRGWDEKLFF
TGTGCCAGCAGCTCTTACAGGGGGTGGGATGAAAAACTGTTTTTT
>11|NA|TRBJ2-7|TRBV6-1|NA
CASSFSGEQYF
TGTGCCAGCAGTTTCTCGGGCGAGCAGTACTTC
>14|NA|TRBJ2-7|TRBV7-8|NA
CASSSGPTAYEQYF
TGTGCCAGCAGCTCGGGACCGACCGCCTACGAGCAGTACTTC
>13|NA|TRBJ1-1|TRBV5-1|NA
CASSLLGNTEAFF
TGCGCCAGCAGCTTGCTGGGGAACACTGAAGCTTTCTTT
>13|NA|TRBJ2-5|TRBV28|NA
CASSFRGVGTQYF
TGTGCCAGCAGTTTCCGCGGGGTGGGGACCCAGTACTTC
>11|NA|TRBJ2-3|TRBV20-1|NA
CSARRTETQYF
TGCAGTGCTAGAAGAACCGAAACGCAGTATTTT
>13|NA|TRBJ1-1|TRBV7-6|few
CASSLGPAVEAFF
TGTGCCAGCAGCTTAGGTCCGGCAGTAGAAGCTTTCTTT